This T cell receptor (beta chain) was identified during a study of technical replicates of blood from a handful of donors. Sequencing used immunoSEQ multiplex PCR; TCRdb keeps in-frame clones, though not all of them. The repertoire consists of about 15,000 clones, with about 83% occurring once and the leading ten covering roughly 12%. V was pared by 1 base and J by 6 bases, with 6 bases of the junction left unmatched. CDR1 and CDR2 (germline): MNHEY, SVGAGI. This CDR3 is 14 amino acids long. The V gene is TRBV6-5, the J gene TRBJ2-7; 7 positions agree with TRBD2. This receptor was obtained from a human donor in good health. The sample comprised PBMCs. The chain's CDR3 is CASSYLGGEGEQYF. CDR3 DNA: TGTGCCAGCAGTTACTTGGGAGGGGAGGGCGAGCAGTACTTC.